This T cell receptor (beta chain) was identified in a study of graft-versus-host responses after intestinal transplantation. Study context: Recipients received multivisceral, liver-intestinal, or isolated intestinal transplants. Study-wide findings and caveats: In recipient marrow, GvH clones were found, and some appeared first in ileum or blood.

Remarks on this clone: Its antigen is still unknown.

This table comes from immunoSEQ multiplex PCR, and its TCRdb copy is limited to in-frame clones, with some not included. Among over 65,000 clones listed, 90% to 95% were seen once. The input for sequencing was unstimulated CD4+ T cells sorted from spleen or lymph node cells, taken before intestinal transplant. This receptor was taken from a human donor who received an intestinal transplant.

In nucleotides, the CDR3 is TGCAGCGTTGGGACAGACCCCGAAAAACTGTTTTTT. Translation: CSVGTDPEKLFF. This chain connects TRBV29-1 to TRBJ1-4, with D possibly TRBD1 on 6 matching bases. V was pared by 4 bases and J by 8 bases, with 11 bases between. The CDR3 is 12 amino acids. Germline V CDR1 and CDR2: SQVTM, ANQGSEA.